This T cell receptor (beta chain) comes out of a study of T-cell reconstitution after alpha-beta-depleted transplantation in children. Looked up from germline, CDR1 is MNHEY and CDR2 is SMNVEV (reference sequence). V was shortened by 4 bases and J by 0 bases, with 10 bases between the two germline ends. The CDR3 is 15 residues long. Unique molecular identifiers were incorporated into the prepared TCRbeta library. TCRdb reprocessed the PCR reads with MiXCR, giving one entry per CDR3 protein. The sample shows some 490,000 distinct CDR3 sequences, approximately 12% of them seen only once. In its sample, this clonotype was seen many times.

The TCR was taken from a human donor who donated a stem cell graft to a child with combined immunodeficiency. J is TRBJ2-1 and V is TRBV27; D perhaps matches TRBD2 (5 bases). This sample comprised PBMCs from the stem cell graft donor, obtained from the stem cell graft. The CDR3 reads CASSSQRTSYNEQFF. CDR3 in DNA: TGTGCCAGCAGTTCCCAGCGGACCTCCTACAATGAGCAGTTCTTC.